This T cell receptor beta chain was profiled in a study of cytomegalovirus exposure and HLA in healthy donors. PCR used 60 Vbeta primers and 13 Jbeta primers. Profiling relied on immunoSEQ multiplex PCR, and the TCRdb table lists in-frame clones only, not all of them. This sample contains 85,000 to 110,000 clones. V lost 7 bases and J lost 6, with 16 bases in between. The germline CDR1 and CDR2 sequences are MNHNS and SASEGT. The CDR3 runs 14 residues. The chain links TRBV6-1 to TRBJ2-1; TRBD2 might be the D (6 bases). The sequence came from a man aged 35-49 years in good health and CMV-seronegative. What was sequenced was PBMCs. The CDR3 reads CASILLAGSNEQFF. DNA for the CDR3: TGTGCCAGCATCCTACTTGCGGGGTCCAATGAGCAGTTCTTC.